What follows describes a single T cell receptor beta chain. What it binds is unknown. The record originates from a study of monozygotic twins with inflammatory bowel disease. Overall study findings and caveats: Clonotypes shared with others were fewer in IBD patients than in healthy twins, especially with disease activity.

TCRdb derives one entry per CDR3 protein from the 5' RACE reads, leaving out DNA. Here the sample table reports around 450,000 distinct CDR3 sequences. This CDR3 region has 15 residues. From germline, CDR1 is LNHDA and CDR2 SQIVND (reference sequence). What was sequenced was blood. V and J are TRBV19 and TRBJ1-5. The sequence came from a human donor with ulcerative colitis or Crohn's disease, or a healthy co-twin of an affected twin (not recorded which). The CDR3 reads CATRVQGWSDQPQHF.